Following are 13 T cell receptor beta chains from one sample sequenced in a study of blood T cell repertoires in COVID-19. Produced via immunoSEQ multiplex PCR; TCRdb's table is partial and in-frame only. This sample has 200,000 to 250,000 clones, with roughly 84% found just once. Sequenced: peripheral blood. These receptors came from a woman in her thirties who had recovered from COVID-19.

V usage is TRBV9 and J usage is TRBJ1-1, with TRBD1 identical over 8 bases. The CDR3 has 15 amino acids. The V gene end was trimmed by 3 bases and the J gene end by 3 bases; junction bases not matched to a gene: 7. Germline V gene lookup returns CDR1 SGDLS and CDR2 YYNGEE. The CDR3 sequence is CASSAYGTGDTEAFF. The CDR3 coding sequence is TGTGCCAGCAGCGCTTACGGGACAGGAGACACTGAAGCTTTCTTT.

The genes are TRBV7-9 and TRBJ2-5, with D possibly TRBD2 on 6 matching bases. Trimming took off 5 bases at V and 7 bases at J, with 11 bases between the two ends. This CDR3 has 12 residues. Germline CDR1 SEHNR, CDR2 FQNEAQ (reference sequence). Here the CDR3 DNA reads TGTGCCAGCAGCCCCTACGGGGGGACCCAGTACTTC. The encoded protein is CASSPYGGTQYF.

The rearrangement joins TRBV25-1 to TRBJ2-2; 7 bases map to TRBD1. Trimming at V came to 7 bases and at J to 0 bases, leaving 5 bases not matched to a gene. The CDR3 extends over 15 amino acids. The germline gives CDR1 MGHDK, CDR2 SYGVNS. CDR3 in DNA: TGTGCCAGCACTGACAGGGTGGCGAACACCGGGGAGCTGTTTTTT. Protein sequence: CASTDRVANTGELFF.

V is TRBV6-2 or TRBV6-3 and J is TRBJ2-7, with TRBD2 as a possible D gene (6 bases). The V gene lost 4 bases and the J gene lost 2 bases, with 12 bases spanning the gap. The V gene's germline CDR1 is MNHEY and CDR2 SVGEGT. The CDR3 totals 14 residues. The CDR3 spells CASSLAAGTYEQYF. In DNA, the CDR3 is TGTGCCAGCAGTTTAGCGGCGGGAACCTACGAGCAGTACTTC.

The J gene is TRBJ2-6, the V gene TRBV28; D not certain. The germline gives CDR1 MDHEN, CDR2 SYDVKM. V shed 6 bases and J shed 4 bases, with 10 bases lying between them. CDR3 length: 14 amino acids. CDR3 nucleotides: TGTGCCAGCAGCAGGTTGTTGGGGGCCAACGTCCTGACTTTC. Translated: CASSRLLGANVLTF.

The V and J genes are TRBV28 and TRBJ2-2; perhaps TRBD2 as D (6 bases). The CDR3 is made up of 15 amino acids. Trimming left V 7 bases short and J 0 bases short, with 12 bases between. Germline V CDR1 and CDR2: MDHEN, SYDVKM. This CDR3 is CASTDSGPNTGELFF. As DNA, the CDR3 is TGTGCCAGCACGGATAGCGGTCCGAACACCGGGGAGCTGTTTTTT.

A remark on this clone: Within the sample, other DNA sequences also encode this same CDR3. The gene calls are TRBV5-4 and TRBJ2-7; 8 nucleotides match TRBD2. This CDR3 region has 15 residues. Germline loops: CDR1 SGHNT, CDR2 YYREEE (reference sequence). Trimming removed 0 bases from V and 1 base from J; junction bases left unmatched: 3. Written as DNA, the CDR3 is TGTGCCAGCAGCTTGGGCAGCGGGAGTTCCTACGAGCAGTACTTC. Translated: CASSLGSGSSYEQYF.

This clone has a single count. The V call is TRBV6-5, the J call TRBJ2-5, with D possibly TRBD2 on 7 matching bases. Germline assignment: CDR1 MNHEY and CDR2 SVGAGI. V shed 4 bases and J shed 10 bases, with 19 bases lying between them. The CDR3 extends over 14 amino acids. The CDR3 region is CASSWGGDIRDQYF. CDR3 DNA: TGTGCCAGCAGTTGGGGGGGGGACATTCGGGACCAGTACTTC.

V and J are TRBV7-3 and TRBJ2-6, with D perhaps TRBD2 (5 bases). V was trimmed by 3 bases and J by 3 bases, leaving 12 bases between them. This CDR3 comprises 16 residues. Per the germline V gene, CDR1 is SGHTA and CDR2 is FQGTGA. As DNA, the CDR3 is TGTGCCAGCAGCTTGGTCTCGGGGAGTGGGGCCAACGTCCTGACTTTC. As protein: CASSLVSGSGANVLTF.

In DNA form, the CDR3 reads TGCAGCGTTGGCACTAGCGGGAGAAGGTACGAGCAGTACTTC. The encoded protein is CSVGTSGRRYEQYF. J is TRBJ2-7 and V is TRBV29-1, with TRBD2 identical over 11 bases. CDR3 length: 14 residues. Trimming took 4 bases from V and 4 from J; bases not matched to a gene: 6. Germline V CDR1 and CDR2: SQVTM, ANQGSEA.

The chain has TRBV7-3 and TRBJ2-2; tentative D call: TRBD2 (5 bases). The length of the CDR3 is 16 residues. The V gene's germline CDR1 is SGHTA and CDR2 FQGTGA. Trimming left V 3 bases short and J 5 bases short, with 16 bases between. The CDR3: CASSFSRGRGTGELFF. As DNA, the CDR3 is TGTGCCAGCAGCTTCAGCAGAGGGCGCGGGACCGGGGAGCTGTTTTTT.

The J gene is TRBJ2-7, the V gene TRBV19; weak D call: TRBD2 (6 bases). Germline CDR1 reads LNHDA; CDR2 reads SQIVND (reference sequence). Between the trimmed V and J ends, which lost 4 bases and 4 bases, there was a span of 11 bases. This CDR3 spans 13 amino acids. CDR3 region: CASSRTGTYEQYF. In DNA form, the CDR3 reads TGTGCCAGTAGTAGGACTGGGACTTACGAGCAGTACTTC.

J is TRBJ1-1 and V is TRBV19; perhaps TRBD1 as D (6 bases). CDR1 is LNHDA, CDR2 SQIVND, per germline (reference sequence). Trimming shortened V by 3 bases and J by 3 bases, and 17 bases separated the two germline ends. CDR3 size: 16 residues. Written as DNA, the CDR3 is TGTGCCAGTAGTATGCGGGGGCCCGGTTTGGACACTGAAGCTTTCTTT. Translating it yields CASSMRGPGLDTEAFF.